This TCR beta chain derives from a study of early T cells in non-severe SARS-CoV-2 infection. Germline CDR1 is SGHAT and CDR2 is FQNNGV. The CDR3 has 16 residues. The sample holds a few counts of this clonotype. At one end the junction does not follow the germline gene, possibly because of a read error. Individual cDNA molecules carried attached unique molecular identifiers. Each CDR3 protein is one row after TCRdb ran MiXCR on the 5' RACE reads. In the table there are 70,000 to 95,000 distinct CDR3 sequences, around 11% of which are singletons. V usage is TRBV11-2 and J usage is TRBJ2-3, with a tentative D call TRBD1 (5 bases). The receptor comes from an adult who was a healthcare worker with PCR-confirmed SARS-CoV-2 infection or an uninfected control (not recorded which). Input material: whole blood. The chain's CDR3 is CASSLGRGQGGDPQYF. The CDR3 DNA follows: TGTGCCAGCAGCTTAGGCAGAGGCCAGGGCGGAGATCCGCAGTATTTT.